This entry is about one TCR beta chain. The antigen this receptor binds is unknown. The input lacks base qualities; no much larger clone sits a single base away. The protocol used for the library was PCR. Sequencing used an Illumina HiSeq 2500. TCR library preparation used molecular barcoding, with unique molecular identifiers applied to normalize quantification of the TCRbeta repertoire. The raw public data were reprocessed by TCRdb itself: fastp quality trimming at Q25, MiXCR clonotype calling, in-frame beta chains only. Entries are consolidated by CDR3 protein sequence, retaining the most common genes and DNA. The sample yields roughly 570,000 distinct CDR3 sequences; 25% to 30% were counted once. The top ten hold less than 40% of the sample. The treatment or condition label here, explained by the study, means: allogeneic hematopoietic cell transplantation with graft depleted of TCRalphabeta T cells and CD19 B cells. Transplant recipients were children who received TCRalphabeta/CD19-depleted allogeneic hematopoietic cell grafts.

This sample was taken from a study of T-cell reconstitution after alpha-beta-depleted transplantation in children (dated by TCRdb to the mid-2010s). In the study overall: Using TCR repertoire profiling, the study followed T-cell immune reconstitution in a quantitative way in children after TCRalphabeta/CD19-depleted allogeneic hematopoietic cell transplantation.

Including cysteine and phenylalanine, the CDR3 has 14 amino acids. Only the CDR3 portion is preserved as DNA: 42 bases, with reading frame beginning at the first base. Deletion took 5 bases off V and 3 bases off J, with a span of 14 bases between the germline ends. Based on the germline V gene, the CDR1 and CDR2 sequences are SGHRS and YFSETQ. Broad study findings and their caveats: Hyperexpanded clone frequencies declined over subsequent months; after one year, T-cell counts and TCRbeta diversity were mostly attributed to newly produced T cells. In some patients, the high TCRbeta diversity seen at day 60 was put down to recipient T cells and intrathymic progenitors that had survived conditioning. About two months after transplant, the apparently early recovery of alphabetaT-cell counts reportedly depended on just several hundred clones that had expanded rapidly and came from non-depleted graft cells.

The sequencing used PBMCs, collected before TCRalphabeta/CD19-depleted stem cell transplant. The receptor comes from a boy in the first two years of life with Wiskott-Aldrich syndrome, due to receive a stem cell transplant. The chain uses TRBV5-1 and TRBJ1-1; tentative D gene TRBD1, with 6 bases matching. The CDR3 amino acid sequence is: CASRNRDGDTEAFF. The sequenced DNA: TGCGCCAGCAGGAACAGGGACGGGGACACTGAAGCTTTCTTT.